This T cell receptor (beta chain) was captured by sequencing in a study of spatial heterogeneity in lung cancer. V lost 0 bases to trimming and J lost 0 bases; unmatched junction nucleotides: 8. Germline lookup yields CDR1 SGHDN and CDR2 FVKESK. The CDR3 runs to 19 residues. Time point described: blood at routine non-recurrence follow-up after resection. One entry per CDR3 protein results from TCRdb running MiXCR on the 5' RACE reads. Among about 41,000 distinct CDR3 sequences listed, roughly a tenth were seen once. Source: PBMCs, taken at follow-up. The chain joins TRBV14 to TRBJ2-1; 10 bases match TRBD2. The source is a female donor with early-stage non-small cell lung cancer. CDR3 sequence: CASSQERQLAGSSYNEQFF. The CDR3 DNA is TGTGCCAGCAGCCAAGAAAGACAACTAGCGGGGAGCTCCTACAATGAGCAGTTCTTC.